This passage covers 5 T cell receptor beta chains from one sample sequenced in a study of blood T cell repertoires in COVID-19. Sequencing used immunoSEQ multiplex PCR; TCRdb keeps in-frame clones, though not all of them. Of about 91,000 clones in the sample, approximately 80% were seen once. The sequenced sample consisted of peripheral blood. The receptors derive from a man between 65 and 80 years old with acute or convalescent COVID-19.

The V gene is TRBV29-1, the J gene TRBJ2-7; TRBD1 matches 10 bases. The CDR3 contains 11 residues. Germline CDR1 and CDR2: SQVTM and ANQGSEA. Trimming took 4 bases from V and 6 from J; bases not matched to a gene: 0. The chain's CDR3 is CSVGTGGEQYF. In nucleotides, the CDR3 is TGCAGCGTTGGGACAGGGGGCGAGCAGTACTTC.

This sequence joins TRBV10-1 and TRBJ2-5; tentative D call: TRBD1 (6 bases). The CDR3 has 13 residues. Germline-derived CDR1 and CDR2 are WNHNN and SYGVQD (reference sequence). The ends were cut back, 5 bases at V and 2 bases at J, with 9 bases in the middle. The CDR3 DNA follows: TGCGCCAGCAGTCGGACAGCTCAAGAGACCCAGTACTTC. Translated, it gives CASSRTAQETQYF.

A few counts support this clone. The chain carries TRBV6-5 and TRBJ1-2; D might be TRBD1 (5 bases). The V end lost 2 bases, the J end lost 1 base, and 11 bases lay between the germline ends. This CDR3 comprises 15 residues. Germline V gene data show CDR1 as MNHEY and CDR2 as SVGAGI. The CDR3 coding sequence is TGTGCCAGCAGTTACGGGCAGGGCGGTAACTATGGCTACACCTTC. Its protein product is CASSYGQGGNYGYTF.

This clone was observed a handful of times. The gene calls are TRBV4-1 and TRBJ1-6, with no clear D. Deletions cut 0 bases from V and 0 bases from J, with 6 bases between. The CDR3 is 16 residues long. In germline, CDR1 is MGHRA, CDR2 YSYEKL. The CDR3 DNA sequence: TGCGCCAGCAGCCAAGAACTGAGCTCCTATAATTCACCCCTCCACTTT. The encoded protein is CASSQELSSYNSPLHF.

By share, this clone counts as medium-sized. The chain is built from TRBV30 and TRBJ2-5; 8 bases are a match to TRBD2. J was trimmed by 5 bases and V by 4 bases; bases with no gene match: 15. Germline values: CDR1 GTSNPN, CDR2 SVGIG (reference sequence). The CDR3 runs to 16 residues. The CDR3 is CAWISHSGGARETQYF. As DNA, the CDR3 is TGTGCCTGGATTAGCCACTCGGGGGGGGCCCGCGAGACCCAGTACTTC.